This TCR beta chain was captured in a study of T cell changes during pregnancy in multiple sclerosis. V lost 4 bases to trimming and J lost 2 bases, with 13 bases between them. The CDR3 is made up of 15 amino acids. Looked up from germline, CDR1 is MNHEY and CDR2 is SVGAGI. In its sample, this clone was seen once. This table comes from immunoSEQ multiplex PCR, and its TCRdb copy is limited to in-frame clones, with some not included. This table has about 120,000 clones, approximately 90% appearing once. The chain carries TRBV6-5 and TRBJ2-3; TRBD2 might be the D (6 bases). This material consisted of peripheral blood, taken in the third trimester of pregnancy. The clonotype was recovered from a female donor with multiple sclerosis, enrolled in a pregnancy study. The chain's CDR3 is CASSFLAPPTDTQYF. As DNA, the CDR3 is TGTGCCAGCAGTTTTCTAGCGCCTCCCACAGATACGCAGTATTTT.